The source of this T cell receptor (beta chain) is a study of T cell changes during pregnancy in multiple sclerosis (dated by TCRdb to the late 2010s). General notes on the study: The study looked at changes in the T cell repertoire across pregnancy in women with multiple sclerosis.

Worth noting for this clone: The specificity of this receptor is unknown. There are no base qualities to consult, and no much larger clone falls within one base.

V drops 2 bases and J drops 5 bases, leaving 11 bases in between. CDR1 and CDR2 are read off the germline V gene as SGHTA and FQGTGA. The CDR3 numbers 14 residues from cysteine through phenylalanine. The retained sequence is limited to the CDR3, 42 bases, with the frame set at the first base. The method was the immunoSEQ multiplex PCR assay. Held by TCRdb, this immuneACCESS table contains in-frame sequences only and omits some clones. Under half of the omission traces to an unresolved V gene where checked; the cause of the rest is unknown. The sample includes about 67,000 clones, with 90% observed a single time. The leading ten clones occupy about 1.5% of the sample.

The receptor was isolated from a female donor with multiple sclerosis, enrolled in a pregnancy study. This sample comprised peripheral blood, obtained in the third trimester of pregnancy. The V gene is TRBV7-3 and the J gene is TRBJ2-3; a tentative D call is TRBD2 (6 bases match). The DNA sequence is as follows: TGTGCCAGCAGCTTATATCCGGAGGGAGATACGCAGTATTTT. The encoded protein is CASSLYPEGDTQYF.